This T cell receptor beta chain was observed in a study of cytomegalovirus exposure and HLA in healthy donors. The CDR3 is 14 amino acids. Germline V gives CDR1 SGHNT, CDR2 YYREEE (reference sequence). With V trimmed by 4 bases and J by 3 bases, 3 bases remained unmatched. Both 60 Vbeta primers and 13 Jbeta primers went into the PCR. This table comes from immunoSEQ multiplex PCR, and its TCRdb copy is limited to in-frame clones, with some not included. This table has roughly 190,000 clones, around 81% appearing once. The table lists this clone with a few counts. The specimen was PBMCs. This chain connects TRBV5-4 to TRBJ1-4, with 7 nucleotides matching TRBD1. This TCR was recovered from a man between 18 and 29 years old in good health and CMV-seronegative. CDR3 residues: CASSLQGANEKLFF. The CDR3 nucleotides read TGTGCCAGCAGCCTTCAGGGGGCTAATGAAAAACTGTTTTTT.